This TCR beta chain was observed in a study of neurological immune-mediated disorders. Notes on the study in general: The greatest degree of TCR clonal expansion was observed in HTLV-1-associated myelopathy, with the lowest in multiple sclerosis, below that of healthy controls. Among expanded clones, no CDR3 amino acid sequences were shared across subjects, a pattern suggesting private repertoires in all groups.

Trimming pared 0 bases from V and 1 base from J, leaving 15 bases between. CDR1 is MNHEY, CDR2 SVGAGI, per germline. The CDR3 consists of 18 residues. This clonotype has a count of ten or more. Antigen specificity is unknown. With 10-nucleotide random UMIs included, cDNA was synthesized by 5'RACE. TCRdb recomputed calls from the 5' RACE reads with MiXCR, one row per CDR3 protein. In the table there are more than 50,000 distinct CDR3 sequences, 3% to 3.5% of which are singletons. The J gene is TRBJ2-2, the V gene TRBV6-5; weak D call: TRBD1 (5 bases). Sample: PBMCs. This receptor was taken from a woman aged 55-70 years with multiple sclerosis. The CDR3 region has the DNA TGTGCCAGCAGTTACTCGCCACACAGGAGAGGGAACACCGGGGAGCTGTTTTTT. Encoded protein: CASSYSPHRRGNTGELFF.